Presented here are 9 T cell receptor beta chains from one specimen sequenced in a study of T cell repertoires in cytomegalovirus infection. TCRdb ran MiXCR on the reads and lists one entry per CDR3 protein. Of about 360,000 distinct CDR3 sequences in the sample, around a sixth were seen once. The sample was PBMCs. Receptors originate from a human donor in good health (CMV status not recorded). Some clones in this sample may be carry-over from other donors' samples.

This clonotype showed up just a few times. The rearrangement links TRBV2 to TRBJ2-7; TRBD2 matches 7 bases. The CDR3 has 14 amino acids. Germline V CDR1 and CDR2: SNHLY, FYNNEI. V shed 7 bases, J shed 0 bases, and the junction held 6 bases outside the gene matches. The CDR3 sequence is CASTPSGLSYEQYF. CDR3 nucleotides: TGTGCCAGCACCCCTAGCGGTCTCTCCTACGAGCAGTACTTC.

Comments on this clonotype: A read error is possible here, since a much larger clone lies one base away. The CDR3 is CAGSPSFQGRRGYTF. The CDR3 coding sequence is TGTGCCGGCAGTCCCTCGTTCCAGGGAAGGCGAGGCTACACCTTC. The chain recombines TRBV6-5 with TRBJ1-2, with a tentative D call TRBD1 (5 bases). The CDR3 has 15 amino acids. Germline CDR1 reads MNHEY; CDR2 reads SVGAGI.

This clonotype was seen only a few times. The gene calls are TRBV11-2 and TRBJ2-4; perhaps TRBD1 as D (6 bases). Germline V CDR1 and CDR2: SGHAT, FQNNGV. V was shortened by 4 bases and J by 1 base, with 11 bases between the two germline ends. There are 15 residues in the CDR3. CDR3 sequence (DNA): TGTGCCAGCAGCTACTACAGGGACGCCAAAAACATTCAGTACTTC. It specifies CASSYYRDAKNIQYF.

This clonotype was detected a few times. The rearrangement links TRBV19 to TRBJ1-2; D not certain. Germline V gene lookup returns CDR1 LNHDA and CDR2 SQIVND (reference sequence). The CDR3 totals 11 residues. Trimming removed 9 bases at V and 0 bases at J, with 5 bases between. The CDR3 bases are TGTGCCAGAGTTCCTAACTATGGCTACACCTTC. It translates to CARVPNYGYTF.

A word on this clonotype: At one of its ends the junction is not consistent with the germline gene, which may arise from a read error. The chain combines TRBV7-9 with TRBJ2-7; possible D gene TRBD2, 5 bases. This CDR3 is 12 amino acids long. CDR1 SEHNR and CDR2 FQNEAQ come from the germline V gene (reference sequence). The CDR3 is CASSLGVGDPIF. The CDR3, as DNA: TGTGCCAGCAGCTTAGGGGTCGGGGATCCAATCTTC.

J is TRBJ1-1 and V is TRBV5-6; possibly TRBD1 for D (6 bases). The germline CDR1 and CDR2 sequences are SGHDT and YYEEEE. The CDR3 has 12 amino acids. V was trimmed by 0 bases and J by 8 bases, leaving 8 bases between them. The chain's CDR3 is CASSLGQEEAFF. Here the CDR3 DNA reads TGTGCCAGCAGCTTGGGACAGGAAGAAGCTTTCTTT.

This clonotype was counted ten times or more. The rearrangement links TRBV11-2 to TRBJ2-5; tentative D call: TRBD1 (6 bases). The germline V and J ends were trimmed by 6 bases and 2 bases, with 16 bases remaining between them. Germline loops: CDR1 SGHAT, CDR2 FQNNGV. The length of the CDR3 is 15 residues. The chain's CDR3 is CASSLTTGPQETQYF. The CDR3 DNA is TGTGCCAGCAGTCTCACTACAGGGCCGCAAGAGACCCAGTACTTC.

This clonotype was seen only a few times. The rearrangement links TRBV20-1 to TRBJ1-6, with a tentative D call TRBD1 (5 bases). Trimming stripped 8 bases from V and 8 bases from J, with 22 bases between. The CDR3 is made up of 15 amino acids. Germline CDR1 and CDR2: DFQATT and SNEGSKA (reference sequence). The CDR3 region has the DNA TGCAGTACTAAAACCTCCGGGACTCAGTATTCACCCCTCCACTTT. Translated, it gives CSTKTSGTQYSPLHF.

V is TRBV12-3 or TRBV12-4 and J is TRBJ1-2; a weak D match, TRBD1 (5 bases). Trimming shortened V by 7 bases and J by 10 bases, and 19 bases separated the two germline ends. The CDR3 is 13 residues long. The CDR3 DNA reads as TGTGCCAGCAAGGACGGGACCCGTCTTGACTACACCTTC. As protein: CASKDGTRLDYTF.